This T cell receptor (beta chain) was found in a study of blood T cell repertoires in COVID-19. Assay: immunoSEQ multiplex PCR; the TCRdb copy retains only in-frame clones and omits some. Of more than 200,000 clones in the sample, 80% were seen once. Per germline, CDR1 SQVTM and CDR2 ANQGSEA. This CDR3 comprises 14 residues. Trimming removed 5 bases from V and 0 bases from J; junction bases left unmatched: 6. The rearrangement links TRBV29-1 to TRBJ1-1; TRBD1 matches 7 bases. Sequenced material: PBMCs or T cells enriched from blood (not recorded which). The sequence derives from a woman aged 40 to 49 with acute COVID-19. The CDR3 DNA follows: TGCAGCGTTAACCAAGGGGGCCTGAACACTGAAGCTTTCTTT. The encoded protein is CSVNQGGLNTEAFF.